One sample yielded the 21 T cell receptor beta chains listed below, sequenced in a study of blood T cell repertoires in COVID-19. The method was immunoSEQ multiplex PCR; TCRdb's version includes in-frame clones alone and lacks a portion of them. The table records more than 200,000 clones, more than 70% of them present only once. The specimen was PBMCs or T cells enriched from blood (not recorded which). The receptors come from a man aged 25 to 40 with acute COVID-19.

The chain recombines TRBV19 with TRBJ1-1; TRBD1 aligns across 7 bases. The CDR3 runs to 19 residues. V gave up 5 bases and J gave up 2 bases; unmatched junction bases: 20. Germline V gives CDR1 LNHDA, CDR2 SQIVND (reference sequence). CDR3 amino acids: CASSAPGSRLGTDNTEAFF. CDR3 DNA: TGTGCCAGTAGTGCCCCTGGATCCCGACTTGGGACAGATAACACTGAAGCTTTCTTT.

This chain connects TRBV28 to TRBJ2-5; D is perhaps TRBD1 (6 bases). Germline V gene lookup returns CDR1 MDHEN and CDR2 SYDVKM. The V end was cut by 4 bases, the J end by 1 base, with 16 bases between. The CDR3 is 16 residues long. CDR3 sequence: CASSSLRDTIQETQYF. CDR3 in DNA: TGTGCCAGCAGTTCGCTCCGGGACACTATCCAAGAGACCCAGTACTTC.

The V gene is TRBV25-1, the J gene TRBJ1-1; TRBD1 is a possible D gene (5 bases). The CDR3 has 12 residues. Germline CDR1 MGHDK, CDR2 SYGVNS. The ends were cut back, 4 bases at V and 7 bases at J, with 10 bases in the middle. CDR3 DNA: TGTGCCAGCAGTGGGCAGGGTTTTGAAGCTTTCTTT. Translation gives CASSGQGFEAFF.

The V gene is TRBV3-1 (or the pseudogene TRBV3-2), the J gene TRBJ2-1; 12 bases are a match to TRBD2. CDR3 length: 16 residues. CDR1 LGHDT and CDR2 YNNKEL come from the germline V gene (reference sequence). V was pared by 0 bases and J by 8 bases, with 5 bases of the junction left unmatched. CDR3 in amino acids: CASSQDLAGGSDEQFF. As DNA, the CDR3 is TGTGCCAGCAGCCAAGATCTAGCGGGGGGGTCCGATGAGCAGTTCTTC.

The chain employs TRBV5-3 and TRBJ2-5; D may be TRBD1 (6 bases). TRBV5-3 is an ORF, and what it does is uncertain. The CDR3 has 13 amino acids. With 1 base removed from V and 5 bases from J, the gap between germline ends came to 9 bases. CDR3 sequence reads: CARSLTGFETQYF. The DNA of the CDR3 is TGTGCCAGAAGCTTGACAGGGTTCGAGACCCAGTACTTC.

This rearrangement joins TRBV5-5 to TRBJ1-1; D is possibly TRBD1 (6 bases). Trimming removed 0 bases from V and 5 bases from J, with 14 bases in between. CDR1 and CDR2 from the germline V gene are SGHKS and YYEKEE (reference sequence). This CDR3 comprises 15 residues. This CDR3 is CASSLETGTGTEAFF. The DNA for the CDR3 is TGTGCCAGCAGCTTGGAAACAGGGACGGGAACTGAAGCTTTCTTT. Using reference TRBV5-5 and TRBJ1-1 for the parts outside the CDR3, the full variable domain is DAGVTQSPTHLIKTRGQQVTLRCSPISGHKSVSWYQQVLGQGPQFIFQYYEKEERGRGNFPDRFSARQFPNYSSELNVNALLLGDSALYLCASSLETGTGTEAFFGQGTRLTVV.

The chain joins TRBV11-3 to TRBJ2-3, with 8 bases lining up with TRBD1. The trim removed 5 bases at V and 3 bases at J, leaving 7 bases unmatched. This CDR3 is 15 amino acids long. CDR1 and CDR2 (germline): SGHNT, YENEEA. The CDR3 DNA is TGTGCCAGCAGCCCGACAGGGGCACTTACAGATACGCAGTATTTT. Its protein is CASSPTGALTDTQYF.

The CDR3 region has the DNA TGTGCCAGCAGTGAAGCGAATACGCGGAGGCCTGGAAACACCATATATTTT. Translated, it gives CASSEANTRRPGNTIYF. The rearrangement links TRBV2 to TRBJ1-3; D is undetermined. Trimming removed 0 bases at V and 2 bases at J, with 14 bases between. Germline loops: CDR1 SNHLY, CDR2 FYNNEI. This CDR3 spans 17 amino acids.

This clone appeared a few times. The chain recombines TRBV10-3 with TRBJ2-3; tentatively, D is TRBD1 (7 bases). CDR1 is ENHRY and CDR2 is SYGVKD in the germline V gene. Trimming removed 4 bases from V and 5 bases from J, with 10 bases in between. The CDR3 sequence is 13 residues long. CDR3 amino acids: CAISGQGLDTQYF. The DNA for the CDR3 is TGTGCCATCAGTGGACAGGGACTAGATACGCAGTATTTT.

The chain links TRBV10-1 to TRBJ2-3; TRBD1 might be the D (5 bases). The CDR3 length is 12 residues. Germline values: CDR1 WNHNN, CDR2 SYGVQD (reference sequence). V lost 2 bases and J 8 bases, leaving 8 bases between the germline ends. CDR3 sequence: CASSEVQGTQYF. CDR3 DNA: TGCGCCAGCAGTGAGGTTCAGGGTACGCAGTATTTT.

This clone has a handful of counts. The chain carries TRBV5-5 and TRBJ1-2, with TRBD1 matching 7 bases. The V and J ends lost 2 bases and 6 bases, in that order; junction bases with no gene match: 7. The CDR3 is 14 amino acids. Per germline, CDR1 SGHKS and CDR2 YYEKEE (reference sequence). The CDR3 loop reads CASSFPGGFDGYTF. In DNA form, the CDR3 reads TGTGCCAGCAGCTTCCCAGGGGGGTTCGATGGCTACACCTTC.

The chain is built from TRBV6-5 and TRBJ1-1, with 8 bases lining up with TRBD1. Losses at the gene ends were 5 bases for V and 6 bases for J; bases not matched to a gene: 5. Germline V lookup: CDR1 MNHEY, CDR2 SVGAGI. CDR3 length: 13 amino acids. The CDR3 nucleotides read TGTGCCAGCAGTCTAATACAGGGGGCTGAAGCTTTCTTT. The encoded protein is CASSLIQGAEAFF.

This chain uses TRBV18 with TRBJ2-7, with no clear D. This CDR3 spans 14 amino acids. The germline CDR1 and CDR2 sequences are KGHSH and LQKENI. The V and J ends lost 2 bases and 1 base respectively, with 9 bases between them. The CDR3 loop reads CASSPSARSYEQYF. CDR3 DNA: TGTGCCAGCTCACCATCAGCTAGATCCTACGAGCAGTACTTC.

This chain connects TRBV27 to TRBJ1-6; no clear D gene. Germline V gives CDR1 MNHEY, CDR2 SMNVEV (reference sequence). Trimming shortened V by 5 bases and J by 7 bases, and 21 bases separated the two germline ends. This CDR3 has 17 residues. As DNA, the CDR3 is TGTGCCAGCAGTCCACACACATCGGGAGGGCTCAATTCACCCCTCCACTTT. Translating gives CASSPHTSGGLNSPLHF.

CDR3 sequence (DNA): TGTGCCAGCAGGGACACCTACCAAGAGACCCAGTACTTC. Translated: CASRDTYQETQYF. The chain has TRBV6-5 and TRBJ2-5, with D tentatively TRBD1 (5 bases). CDR1 MNHEY and CDR2 SVGAGI come from the germline V gene. V was clipped by 6 bases and J by 0 bases, with 8 bases between them. This CDR3 has 13 amino acids.

This clone was observed a few times. V gene TRBV2 combines with J gene TRBJ1-1; D is ambiguous. The CDR3 consists of 13 residues. Germline loops: CDR1 SNHLY, CDR2 FYNNEI. V was pared by 5 bases and J by 7 bases, with 14 bases between. CDR3 nucleotide sequence: TGTGCCAGCAGTCGGAAAAGAGGCGGTGAAGCTTTCTTT. Its translation is CASSRKRGGEAFF.

This sequence joins TRBV7-2 and TRBJ2-2, with a possible D match to TRBD1 (6 bases). Germline loops: CDR1 SGHTA, CDR2 FQGNSA. V was trimmed by 1 base and J by 5 bases, leaving 11 bases between them. This CDR3 has 15 residues. CDR3 DNA: TGTGCCAGCAGCTTAGTCCTAACAGGGACCGGGGAGCTGTTTTTT. This encodes CASSLVLTGTGELFF.

The chain combines TRBV2 with TRBJ2-2; the D gene is possibly TRBD1 (6 bases). Germline assignment: CDR1 SNHLY and CDR2 FYNNEI. The CDR3 has 15 residues. V shed 4 bases and J shed 0 bases, with 9 bases lying between them. CDR3 sequence (DNA): TGTGCCAGCAGTGGGACAGCGTCGAACACCGGGGAGCTGTTTTTT. Amino acids: CASSGTASNTGELFF.

The V gene is TRBV9, the J gene TRBJ2-6, with 10 bases lining up with TRBD1. CDR3 length equals 18 residues. CDR1 and CDR2 from the germline V gene are SGDLS and YYNGEE. V gave up 7 bases and J gave up 0 bases; unmatched junction bases: 10. CDR3 DNA sequence: TGTGCCAGCTTTGGCCCCGGGACAGGGGACTCTGGGGCCAACGTCCTGACTTTC. This translates into CASFGPGTGDSGANVLTF. Together with reference TRBV9 and TRBJ2-6, the CDR3 gives the full variable domain: DSGVTQTPKHLITATGQRVTLRCSPRSGDLSVYWYQQSLDQGLQFLIQYYNGEERAKGNILERFSAQQFPDLHSELNLSSLELGDSALYFCASFGPGTGDSGANVLTFGAGSRLTVL.

This clone was observed once. The rearrangement uses TRBV9 and TRBJ2-7, with 7 bases fitting TRBD1. Germline assignment: CDR1 SGDLS and CDR2 YYNGEE. With 4 bases clipped from V and 0 bases from J, the junction kept 4 bases outside the gene matches. This CDR3 spans 14 amino acids. CDR3 DNA sequence: TGTGCCAGCAGCCCACAGGGGCACTCCTACGAGCAGTACTTC. Encoded protein: CASSPQGHSYEQYF.

This clone came up a few times. Sequence at one end of the junction differs from germline and may be a read error. The V gene is TRBV2, the J gene TRBJ1-2; no definite D call. The CDR3 totals 16 residues. CDR1 is SNHLY and CDR2 is FYNNEI in the germline V gene. CDR3 sequence reads: CASSEEWEWEHYGYTF. CDR3 in DNA: TGTGCCAGCAGCGAAGAATGGGAGTGGGAGCACTATGGCTACACCTTC.